The 14 T cell receptor beta chains below all came from one sample that was sequenced in a study of blood T cell repertoires in COVID-19. Produced via immunoSEQ multiplex PCR; TCRdb's table is partial and in-frame only. The top ten hold approximately 2.5% of the sample, which has roughly 200,000 clones, about 88% seen once. Sequenced material: peripheral blood. The receptors stem from a man in his forties with active or convalescent COVID-19.

The chain employs TRBV6-5 and TRBJ2-7; 9 bases match TRBD1. The length of the CDR3 is 13 residues. The germline V gene has CDR1 MNHEY and CDR2 SVGAGI. V gave up 6 bases and J gave up 3 bases; unmatched junction bases: 3. The DNA of the CDR3 is TGTGCCAGCAGGGGACAGGGTTTCTACGAGCAGTACTTC. It encodes CASRGQGFYEQYF.

The chain is built from TRBV5-1 and TRBJ2-5, with 10 bases lining up with TRBD2. J lost 5 bases, V lost 5 bases, and 9 bases had no gene match. This CDR3 is 15 amino acids long. CDR1 is SGHRS and CDR2 is YFSETQ in the germline V gene. The CDR3 DNA reads TGCGCCAGCAGTCCCAGCGGGGGGGCTTGGGAGACCCAGTACTTC. Translating gives CASSPSGGAWETQYF.

V is TRBV15 and J is TRBJ1-6, with D possibly matching TRBD1 (6 bases). V dropped 0 bases and J dropped 10 bases, with 19 bases sitting between them. Germline CDR1 is LNHNV and CDR2 is YYDKDF (reference sequence). There are 17 residues in the CDR3. In DNA form, the CDR3 reads TGTGCCACCAGCAGAGATCCTCCGAGGGGGGGCGGCTCACCCCTCCACTTT. This sequence encodes CATSRDPPRGGGSPLHF.

This sequence joins TRBV4-1 and TRBJ2-5; D uncertain. Germline assignment: CDR1 MGHRA and CDR2 YSYEKL. V was clipped by 1 base and J by 7 bases, with 10 bases between them. The CDR3 sequence is 13 residues long. The CDR3 spells CASSQAPLGTQYF. The CDR3 nucleotides are TGCGCCAGCAGCCAAGCCCCGCTCGGGACCCAGTACTTC.

This chain links TRBV7-8 with TRBJ2-2; TRBD1 matches 7 bases. With V trimmed by 6 bases and J by 1 base, 5 bases remained unmatched. Germline CDR1 and CDR2: SGHVS and FQNEAQ. The CDR3 has 15 amino acids. In DNA form, the CDR3 reads TGTGCCAGCAGACCCGACAGGGAGAACACCGGGGAGCTGTTTTTT. It codes for CASRPDRENTGELFF.

This clone was recorded once. V and J are TRBV10-3 and TRBJ1-5; D is perhaps TRBD1 (5 bases). Germline V CDR1 and CDR2: ENHRY, SYGVKD. CDR3 size: 13 residues. The V and J ends lost 8 bases and 7 bases respectively, with 15 bases between them. The CDR3 loop reads CAIGQGVEQPQHF. As DNA, the CDR3 is TGTGCCATCGGGCAAGGGGTGGAGCAGCCCCAGCATTTT.

The chain combines TRBV19 with TRBJ1-1; 9 bases are shared with TRBD1. CDR1 LNHDA and CDR2 SQIVND come from the germline V gene (reference sequence). Germline trimming cut 4 bases from V and 7 bases from J; bases unmatched to any gene: 10. This CDR3 has 15 residues. The CDR3 region is CASSSPGGQGFEAFF. DNA for the CDR3: TGTGCCAGTAGTAGCCCTGGGGGACAGGGCTTTGAAGCTTTCTTT.

This rearrangement joins TRBV6-2 or TRBV6-3 to TRBJ2-1; 13 bases are a match to TRBD2. After removal of 5 bases from V and 5 bases from J, the junction contained 3 bases not matched to a gene. This CDR3 is built from 15 residues. Germline V gene lookup returns CDR1 MNHEY and CDR2 SVGEGT. CDR3 DNA sequence: TGTGCCAGCAGTGGACTAGCGGGGGTCAACAATGAGCAGTTCTTC. It yields the protein CASSGLAGVNNEQFF.

J is TRBJ1-2 and V is TRBV4-3; TRBD1 might be the D (5 bases). This CDR3 spans 14 amino acids. The germline V gene has CDR1 LGHNA and CDR2 YSLEER. Trimming pared 0 bases from V and 2 bases from J, leaving 7 bases between. CDR3 sequence reads: CASSQERQNYGYTF. The CDR3 DNA reads TGCGCCAGCAGCCAAGAGAGACAGAACTATGGCTACACCTTC.

The V call is TRBV11-2, the J call TRBJ1-1; a weak D match, TRBD1 (5 bases). The CDR3 is made up of 15 amino acids. Looked up from germline, CDR1 is SGHAT and CDR2 is FQNNGV. The ends were cut back, 1 base at V and 4 bases at J, with 13 bases in the middle. CDR3 loop: CASSLALSRGTEAFF. The DNA of the CDR3 is TGTGCCAGCAGCTTAGCTTTAAGTAGGGGCACTGAAGCTTTCTTT.

The V gene is TRBV28, the J gene TRBJ1-6, with 7 bases matching TRBD1. The CDR3 contains 16 residues. Trimming removed 4 bases from V and 4 bases from J; junction bases left unmatched: 7. The germline CDR1 and CDR2 sequences are MDHEN and SYDVKM. CDR3 sequence reads: CASSYRGQDYNSPLHF. The CDR3 DNA sequence: TGTGCCAGCAGTTACCGAGGACAGGATTATAATTCACCCCTCCACTTT.

The chain links TRBV2 to TRBJ1-5; tentative D call: TRBD1 (6 bases). The CDR3 length is 16 residues. Trimming took 4 bases from V and 0 from J, leaving 13 bases between them. Germline loops: CDR1 SNHLY, CDR2 FYNNEI. Written as DNA, the CDR3 is TGTGCCAGCAGTGGGACAGTATCCCATAGCAATCAGCCCCAGCATTTT. Encoded protein: CASSGTVSHSNQPQHF.

This chain uses TRBV10-3 with TRBJ1-2; TRBD1 is a possible D gene (5 bases). Germline CDR1 and CDR2: ENHRY and SYGVKD. The CDR3 runs to 15 residues. Between the trimmed V and J ends, which lost 8 bases and 0 bases, there was a span of 16 bases. CDR3 protein: CAISDGTGSNYGYTF. The CDR3 coding sequence is TGTGCCATCTCCGACGGCACAGGATCTAACTATGGCTACACCTTC.

The CDR3 DNA is TGTGCCAGCAGCTTAGCGTTGGGGGCGGTGAGCTCCTATAATTCACCCCTCCACTTT. Translated, it gives CASSLALGAVSSYNSPLHF. This chain links TRBV7-9 with TRBJ1-6; D might be TRBD1 (6 bases). There are 19 residues in the CDR3. With 0 bases removed from V and 0 bases from J, the gap between germline ends came to 15 bases. In germline, CDR1 is SEHNR, CDR2 FQNEAQ (reference sequence). The full variable domain, completed using reference TRBV7-9 and TRBJ1-6, is DTGVSQNPRHKITKRGQNVTFRCDPISEHNRLYWYRQTLGQGPEFLTYFQNEAQLEKSRLLSDRFSAERPKGSFSTLEIQRTEQGDSAMYLCASSLALGAVSSYNSPLHFGNGTRLTVT.